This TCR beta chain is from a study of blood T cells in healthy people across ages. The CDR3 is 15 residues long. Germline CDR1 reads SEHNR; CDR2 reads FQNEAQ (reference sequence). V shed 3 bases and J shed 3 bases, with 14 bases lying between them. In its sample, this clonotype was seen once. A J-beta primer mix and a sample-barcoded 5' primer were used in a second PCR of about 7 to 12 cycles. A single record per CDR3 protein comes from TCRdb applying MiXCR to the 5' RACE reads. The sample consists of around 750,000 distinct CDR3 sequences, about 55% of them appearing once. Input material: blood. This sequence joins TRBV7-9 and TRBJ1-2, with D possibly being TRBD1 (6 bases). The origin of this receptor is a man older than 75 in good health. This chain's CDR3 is CASSFLLDSDYGYTF. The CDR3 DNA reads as TGTGCCAGCAGCTTCCTTCTGGACAGTGACTATGGCTACACCTTC.